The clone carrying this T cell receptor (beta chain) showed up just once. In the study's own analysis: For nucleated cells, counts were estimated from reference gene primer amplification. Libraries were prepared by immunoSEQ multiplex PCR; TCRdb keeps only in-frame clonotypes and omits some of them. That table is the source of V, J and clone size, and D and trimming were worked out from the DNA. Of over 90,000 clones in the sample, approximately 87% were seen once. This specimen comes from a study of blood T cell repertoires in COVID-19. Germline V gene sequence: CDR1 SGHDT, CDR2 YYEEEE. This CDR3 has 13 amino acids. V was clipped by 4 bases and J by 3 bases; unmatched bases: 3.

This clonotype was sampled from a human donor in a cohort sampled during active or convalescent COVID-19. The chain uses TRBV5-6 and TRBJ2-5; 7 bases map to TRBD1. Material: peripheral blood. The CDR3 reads CASSPGTEETQYF. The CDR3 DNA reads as TGTGCCAGCAGCCCAGGGACAGAAGAGACCCAGTACTTC.